The 29 T cell receptor beta chains below were found in one sample sequenced in a study of T-cell reconstitution after alpha-beta-depleted transplantation in children. During its preparation, the TCRbeta library received unique molecular identifiers. TCRdb independently ran MiXCR on the PCR reads; one entry per CDR3 protein. The sample yields approximately 30,000 distinct CDR3 sequences, under 8% seen once. Sequencing was performed on PBMCs, mostly from graft donor cells, taken 180 days after TCRalphabeta/CD19-depleted stem cell transplant. The receptors originated from a male patient between 10 and 17 years old who had a stem cell transplant for acute myeloid leukemia, so the T cells may come from the graft donor.

The table lists this clonotype with many counts. This chain joins TRBV9 and TRBJ1-6; a weak D match, TRBD1 (6 bases). With 3 bases removed from V and 3 bases from J, the gap between germline ends came to 7 bases. The CDR3 covers 14 residues. From germline, CDR1 is SGDLS and CDR2 YYNGEE. The CDR3 protein is CASSGQVYNSPLHF. In nucleotides, the CDR3 is TGTGCCAGCAGCGGACAGGTCTATAATTCACCCCTCCACTTT.

This clonotype was seen a few times. The chain combines TRBV28 with TRBJ1-4; the D is unclear. This CDR3 spans 12 amino acids. The germline V gene encodes CDR1 MDHEN and CDR2 SYDVKM. Between the trimmed V and J ends, which lost 8 bases and 5 bases, there was a span of 9 bases. The CDR3 sequence: CASRTANEKLFF. DNA of the CDR3: TGTGCCAGCCGGACGGCGAATGAAAAACTGTTTTTT.

This clonotype was seen at least ten times. V usage is TRBV20-1 and J usage is TRBJ2-5; D ambiguous. CDR3 length: 14 amino acids. V was pared by 8 bases and J by 4 bases, with 20 bases between. Germline V lookup: CDR1 DFQATT, CDR2 SNEGSKA (reference sequence). The CDR3 reads CSPSRAGARETQYF. CDR3 nucleotide sequence: TGCAGTCCGTCCCGCGCAGGTGCCCGAGAGACCCAGTACTTC.

This clonotype was counted many times. The J gene is TRBJ2-1, the V gene TRBV6-5; 8 bases match TRBD2. CDR3 length: 16 residues. The germline V gene has CDR1 MNHEY and CDR2 SVGAGI. With V trimmed by 2 bases and J by 0 bases, 3 bases remained unmatched. The CDR3 region has the DNA TGTGCCAGCAGTTACGCCGGGACTAGCTCCTACAATGAGCAGTTCTTC. Translation: CASSYAGTSSYNEQFF.

This clonotype is large by share. The V and J genes are TRBV4-1 and TRBJ2-1, with 11 nucleotides matching TRBD2. The V and J ends lost 1 base and 7 bases, in that order; junction bases with no gene match: 15. Germline V gives CDR1 MGHRA, CDR2 YSYEKL. This CDR3 contains 19 residues. The CDR3 nucleotides are TGCGCCAGCAGCCAAGGACCATTATTAGCGGGGGGGCCCTTTAATGAGCAGTTCTTC. Protein product: CASSQGPLLAGGPFNEQFF.

Judged by abundance, this clonotype is medium-sized. This chain uses TRBV7-9 with TRBJ1-5, with D maybe TRBD1 (5 bases). Looked up from germline, CDR1 is SEHNR and CDR2 is FQNEAQ (reference sequence). The CDR3 is 15 amino acids. Trimming pared 5 bases from V and 5 bases from J, leaving 16 bases between. This CDR3 is CASSPIGGLDQPQHF. The CDR3 DNA sequence: TGTGCCAGCAGCCCTATCGGGGGGTTGGATCAGCCCCAGCATTTT.

This clonotype was recorded many times. The J gene is TRBJ1-1, the V gene TRBV11-2, with D hard to call. V shed 4 bases and J shed 4 bases, with 10 bases lying between them. The CDR3 runs 13 residues. Germline V gene data show CDR1 as SGHAT and CDR2 as FQNNGV. CDR3 bases: TGTGCCAGCAGCTCCGGTTTAGGCACTGAAGCTTTCTTT. It translates to CASSSGLGTEAFF.

This clonotype was seen at least ten times. The chain uses TRBV11-2 and TRBJ2-6, with 11 bases fitting TRBD2. CDR1 is SGHAT and CDR2 is FQNNGV in the germline V gene. This CDR3 region has 19 residues. V was clipped by 2 bases and J by 0 bases; unmatched bases: 6. CDR3 bases: TGTGCCAGCAGCTTATTAACTAGCGGGGGCGGCTCTGGGGCCAACGTCCTGACTTTC. It encodes CASSLLTSGGGSGANVLTF.

This clonotype showed up many times. The genes are TRBV5-1 and TRBJ1-1; TRBD1 matches at 7 bases. V shed 7 bases, J shed 0 bases, and the junction held 6 bases outside the gene matches. The germline gives CDR1 SGHRS, CDR2 YFSETQ. The CDR3 has 14 amino acids. The CDR3 bases are TGCGCCAGCTCGACAGGGTCTCTGAACACTGAAGCTTTCTTT. Its protein product is CASSTGSLNTEAFF.

The table lists this clonotype with many counts. This sequence joins TRBV28 and TRBJ1-2; perhaps TRBD1 as D (5 bases). Germline V gives CDR1 MDHEN, CDR2 SYDVKM. The CDR3 is 14 residues long. Between the trimmed V and J ends, which lost 7 bases and 4 bases, there was a span of 16 bases. CDR3 in DNA: TGTGCCAGCATTGTGTCAGGGATCTCCTATGGCTACACCTTC. Its translation is CASIVSGISYGYTF.

This clonotype was counted at least ten times. Here the CDR3 DNA reads TGCAGTGCTAGCGACGAATGGGAGCAGTACTTC. This sequence encodes CSASDEWEQYF. The chain recombines TRBV20-1 with TRBJ2-7; D is unclear. V was trimmed by 3 bases and J by 7 bases, leaving 10 bases between them. This CDR3 has 11 residues. Germline V lookup: CDR1 DFQATT, CDR2 SNEGSKA (reference sequence).

This clonotype was found many times. The V and J genes are TRBV28 and TRBJ1-5; 12 bases agree with TRBD1. Germline values: CDR1 MDHEN, CDR2 SYDVKM. Unmatched junction bases numbered 7, after V lost 4 bases and J lost 6 bases. The CDR3 sequence is 16 residues long. CDR3 region: CASSSRDRGHSQPQHF. The CDR3, as DNA: TGTGCCAGCAGTTCTCGGGACAGGGGGCATTCTCAGCCCCAGCATTTT.

This clonotype was picked up many times. The V and J genes are TRBV5-1 and TRBJ1-1, with D uncertain. V was trimmed by 3 bases and J by 5 bases, leaving 11 bases between them. This CDR3 is built from 13 residues. The germline V gene encodes CDR1 SGHRS and CDR2 YFSETQ. The CDR3: CASSSPYGTEAFF. The CDR3 DNA reads as TGCGCCAGCAGCTCCCCTTATGGGACTGAAGCTTTCTTT.

This clonotype was seen repeatedly, ten times or more. The chain couples TRBV14 to TRBJ1-2, with D unclear. The germline V and J ends were trimmed by 0 bases and 5 bases, with 10 bases remaining between them. Germline lookup yields CDR1 SGHDN and CDR2 FVKESK. There are 14 residues in the CDR3. CDR3 in DNA: TGTGCCAGCAGCCAAGATCCCCGATTTTATGGCTACACCTTC. Protein sequence: CASSQDPRFYGYTF.

This clonotype was detected many times. This chain links TRBV20-1 with TRBJ1-1; D gene ambiguous. This CDR3 is built from 14 residues. Germline values: CDR1 DFQATT, CDR2 SNEGSKA (reference sequence). V lost 3 bases to trimming and J lost 3 bases, with 14 bases between them. The CDR3 DNA reads as TGCAGTGCTAGGGCAGTAGGTTTGGACACTGAAGCTTTCTTT. It encodes CSARAVGLDTEAFF.

This clonotype has at least ten counts. This sequence joins TRBV27 and TRBJ1-3, with 8 bases lining up with TRBD1. From germline, CDR1 is MNHEY and CDR2 SMNVEV (reference sequence). J was trimmed by 2 bases and V by 6 bases; bases with no gene match: 0. This CDR3 spans 13 amino acids. This CDR3 reads CASRQGAGNTIYF. In nucleotides, the CDR3 is TGTGCCAGCAGACAGGGGGCTGGAAACACCATATATTTT.

V is TRBV30 and J is TRBJ2-4; 9 nucleotides line up with TRBD2. Germline CDR1 and CDR2: GTSNPN and SVGIG (reference sequence). This CDR3 comprises 13 residues. With V trimmed by 4 bases and J by 3 bases, 1 base remained unmatched. CDR3 coding DNA: TGTGCCTGGACTAGCGGGAACAAAAACATTCAGTACTTC. It is translated as CAWTSGNKNIQYF.

V gene TRBV9 combines with J gene TRBJ2-5, with D perhaps TRBD2 (6 bases). Trimming removed 2 bases from V and 5 bases from J, with 22 bases in between. CDR1 is SGDLS, CDR2 YYNGEE, per germline. This CDR3 is 17 amino acids long. CDR3 protein: CASSVWGGTGILETQYF. In DNA form, the CDR3 reads TGTGCCAGCAGCGTTTGGGGCGGGACGGGGATACTCGAGACCCAGTACTTC.

There are many counts of this clonotype. This rearrangement joins TRBV19 to TRBJ2-3; D perhaps matches TRBD1 (6 bases). Trimming left V 6 bases short and J 0 bases short, with 13 bases between. Germline CDR1 and CDR2: LNHDA and SQIVND (reference sequence). The length of the CDR3 is 15 residues. The CDR3 is CASSSDRSSTDTQYF. CDR3 DNA sequence: TGTGCCAGTAGCTCGGACAGATCTAGCACAGATACGCAGTATTTT.

This clonotype was counted many times. The junction and the germline gene differ at one end; a read error may be behind it. The chain has TRBV5-1 and TRBJ2-2; 11 positions match TRBD2. Germline CDR1 is SGHRS and CDR2 is YFSETQ. The CDR3 consists of 15 residues. CDR3 nucleotide sequence: TGCGCTAGCAGCTCGGGACTAGCGGTACCCGGGGAGCTGTTTTTT. Its protein is CASSSGLAVPGELFF.

This clonotype came up many times. V usage is TRBV7-9 and J usage is TRBJ2-1; D remains unclear. V was cut by 5 bases and J by 12 bases, with 20 bases left in between. Germline CDR1 and CDR2: SEHNR and FQNEAQ (reference sequence). The CDR3 is 14 residues long. The CDR3 region is CASSERSQLGSQFF. As DNA, the CDR3 is TGTGCCAGCAGCGAGAGGTCCCAGCTAGGGTCGCAGTTCTTC.

This clonotype has ten or more counts. This chain links TRBV9 with TRBJ2-5; D possibly matches TRBD1 or TRBD2 (5 bases each). CDR1 and CDR2 (germline): SGDLS, YYNGEE. V lost 0 bases, J lost 5 bases, and 17 bases lay in between. This CDR3 has 16 residues. The CDR3 reads CASSVVGDSSFETQYF. The CDR3 nucleotides read TGTGCCAGCAGCGTAGTGGGAGACAGTTCGTTCGAGACCCAGTACTTC.

The sample holds a few counts of this clonotype. This chain uses TRBV19 with TRBJ2-7; a possible D gene is TRBD1 (6 bases). Germline assignment: CDR1 LNHDA and CDR2 SQIVND (reference sequence). The length of the CDR3 is 15 residues. Trimming pared 4 bases from V and 6 bases from J, leaving 19 bases between. The CDR3 nucleotides are TGTGCCAGTAGTACTTCACACAGGGCGTCCCTCGAGCAGTACTTC. Residues: CASSTSHRASLEQYF.

The chain joins TRBV5-4 to TRBJ2-7; D call uncertain. V lost 4 bases and J 0 bases, leaving 11 bases between the germline ends. Germline V gives CDR1 SGHNT, CDR2 YYREEE (reference sequence). This CDR3 comprises 14 residues. CDR3 DNA sequence: TGTGCCAGCAGCGTTGACGTTGTCTCCTACGAGCAGTACTTC. Protein: CASSVDVVSYEQYF.

By sample fraction, this clonotype is medium-sized. The rearrangement links TRBV20-1 to TRBJ2-7, with 10 bases fitting TRBD2. After removal of 3 bases from V and 0 bases from J, the junction contained 5 bases not matched to a gene. Germline V lookup: CDR1 DFQATT, CDR2 SNEGSKA (reference sequence). The CDR3 is 15 amino acids. The CDR3 reads CSARTSGSYSYEQYF. DNA for the CDR3: TGCAGTGCTAGGACTAGCGGGTCCTACTCCTACGAGCAGTACTTC.

By proportion, this clonotype is medium-sized. V usage is TRBV11-2 and J usage is TRBJ2-3, with 8 bases that match TRBD2. Germline V gene lookup returns CDR1 SGHAT and CDR2 FQNNGV. The CDR3 totals 15 residues. V lost 6 bases and J lost 0; bases outside the gene matches: 5. CDR3 DNA: TGTGCCAGCAGTCGAAGCGGGAGAAGCACAGATACGCAGTATTTT. Protein: CASSRSGRSTDTQYF.

This clonotype was seen ten or more times. V and J are TRBV5-1 and TRBJ2-7; D is unclear. Germline V gene data show CDR1 as SGHRS and CDR2 as YFSETQ. The CDR3 sequence is 15 residues long. The V end lost 5 bases, the J end lost 0 bases, and 15 bases lay between the germline ends. CDR3 nucleotides: TGCGCCAGCAGGGGCGAGGCGGAAACCTCCTACGAGCAGTACTTC. Residues: CASRGEAETSYEQYF.

In this sample, this clonotype is medium-sized. The genes are TRBV7-9 and TRBJ1-1; the D is unclear. Germline V CDR1 and CDR2: SEHNR, FQNEAQ (reference sequence). Between the trimmed V and J ends, which lost 6 bases and 6 bases, there was a span of 14 bases. This CDR3 has 13 amino acids. In DNA, the CDR3 is TGTGCCAGCAGTCGGAGTGGGTTCCCTGAAGCTTTCTTT. It translates to CASSRSGFPEAFF.

There are many counts of this clonotype. The CDR3 bases are TGCAGTGCTAGAGATTGGGGAGGATTGGAGACCCAGTACTTC. Translated: CSARDWGGLETQYF. The genes are TRBV20-1 and TRBJ2-5; D might be TRBD2 (6 bases). There are 14 residues in the CDR3. Between the trimmed V and J ends, which lost 0 bases and 5 bases, there was a span of 13 bases. CDR1 and CDR2 (germline): DFQATT, SNEGSKA (reference sequence).